This paragraph reports one TCR beta chain. The sample belongs to a study of T cell changes during pregnancy in multiple sclerosis. Some clones are missing from TCRdb's copy, which holds only in-frame ones; the method was immunoSEQ multiplex PCR. The sample lists some 70,000 clones, around 92% occurring once. Trimming cost V 4 bases and J 6 bases; bases outside gene matches: 16. This CDR3 comprises 17 residues. Per germline, CDR1 SGHTA and CDR2 FQGNSA. The clonotype comes from a female donor in good health, enrolled as a control in a pregnancy study. The genes are TRBV7-2 and TRBJ2-7, with 9 bases lining up with TRBD2. Sequenced material: CD8+ T cells from peripheral blood mononuclear cells, taken in the third trimester of pregnancy. The CDR3 nucleotides read TGTGCCAGCAGCTCCTCCCATTACGAAGCGGGGGGCGTCGAGCAGTACTTC. It encodes CASSSSHYEAGGVEQYF.